This T cell receptor beta chain was captured in a study of blood T cell repertoires in COVID-19. Study context: Specimens from acute and convalescent COVID-19 originated in the United States, Italy and Spain.

This CDR3 is 16 amino acids long. Trimming at V came to 2 bases and at J to 7 bases, leaving 10 bases not matched to a gene. CDR1 MNHEY and CDR2 SVGEGT come from the germline V gene. This table comes from immunoSEQ multiplex PCR, and its TCRdb copy is limited to in-frame clones, with some not included. The repertoire holds around 200,000 clones, with roughly 88% as singletons. The specimen sequenced was peripheral blood. This receptor was obtained from a man aged 55 to 69 with acute or convalescent COVID-19. The chain carries TRBV6-2 or TRBV6-3 and TRBJ2-1; 8 bases map to TRBD2. This chain's CDR3 is CASSYVGTSELNEQFF. The CDR3 DNA reads as TGTGCCAGCAGTTACGTTGGGACTAGTGAGTTGAATGAGCAGTTCTTC.